The 16 T cell receptor beta chains below all came from one sample that was sequenced in a study of T-cell memory formation after mild COVID-19. TCRdb processed the 5' RACE reads anew with MiXCR; each CDR3 protein has one entry. The sample includes fewer than 350,000 distinct CDR3 sequences, around 15% of them seen just once. Sequencing input: PBMCs or a T cell subset sorted from them (not recorded which). Every receptor here comes from a man younger than 35 who had mild COVID-19 (a few samples of this study predate the infection). Cell type and time point are not known.

This chain uses TRBV7-9 with TRBJ1-1; D ambiguous. Germline V lookup: CDR1 SEHNR, CDR2 FQNEAQ (reference sequence). This CDR3 spans 13 amino acids. V was trimmed by 7 bases and J by 4 bases, leaving 13 bases between them. As DNA, the CDR3 is TGTGCCAGCAATTCTTTCGGGGTCACTGAAGCTTTCTTT. Translation: CASNSFGVTEAFF.

The chain links TRBV29-1 to TRBJ2-1; perhaps TRBD1 as D (7 bases). The ends were cut back, 3 bases at V and 5 bases at J, with 14 bases in the middle. The germline V gene has CDR1 SQVTM and CDR2 ANQGSEA. The length of the CDR3 is 14 residues. CDR3 DNA sequence: TGCAGCGTTGATCCCAGGGGGGCGAACAATGAGCAGTTCTTC. Its protein product is CSVDPRGANNEQFF.

V and J are TRBV7-9 and TRBJ2-5; D not resolved. The CDR3 extends over 13 amino acids. CDR1 and CDR2 (germline): SEHNR, FQNEAQ (reference sequence). V lost 5 bases and J lost 1, with 8 bases in between. As DNA, the CDR3 is TGTGCCAGCAGCGCCAAGCCCCAAGAGACCCAGTACTTC. It codes for CASSAKPQETQYF.

The rearrangement links TRBV5-8 to TRBJ1-2, with D uncertain. The CDR3 extends over 16 amino acids. Germline CDR1 SGHTS, CDR2 YDEGEE. The germline V and J ends were trimmed by 0 bases and 4 bases, with 16 bases remaining between them. The CDR3 sequence is CASSLGGQSMFYGYTF. The DNA of the CDR3 is TGTGCCAGCAGCTTGGGTGGCCAGTCCATGTTCTATGGCTACACCTTC.

This clonotype occurred many times. CDR3 in DNA: TGTGCCAGCAGCTTAATGGAGGGAGGAGAAAAACTGTTTTTT. It yields the protein CASSLMEGGEKLFF. V and J are TRBV7-2 and TRBJ1-4; D is uncertain. Germline V gives CDR1 SGHTA, CDR2 FQGNSA. This CDR3 spans 14 amino acids. The ends were cut back, 2 bases at V and 8 bases at J, with 12 bases in the middle.

This clonotype was seen once. The CDR3 DNA is TGCGCCAGCAAGAACTCGGTCGCCTCCGGGAGTAGCTATGGCTACACCTTC. This sequence encodes CASKNSVASGSSYGYTF. This chain joins TRBV10-2 and TRBJ1-2; D is unresolved. The CDR3 extends over 17 amino acids. Trimming took off 7 bases at V and 4 bases at J, with 25 bases between the two ends. CDR1 and CDR2 from the germline V gene are WSHSY and SAAADI.

The chain recombines TRBV6-6 with TRBJ1-2, with D possibly TRBD1 on 5 matching bases. V lost 4 bases to trimming and J lost 4 bases, with 13 bases between them. CDR1 is MNHNY and CDR2 is SVGAGI in the germline V gene (reference sequence). The CDR3 extends over 14 amino acids. CDR3 sequence reads: CASSSERGAYGYTF. CDR3 DNA: TGTGCCAGCAGTTCAGAGAGGGGCGCCTATGGCTACACCTTC.

This clonotype was recorded many times. The junction departs from the called germline gene at one end, perhaps through a read error. The chain combines TRBV4-3 with TRBJ2-5, with 8 bases that match TRBD2. The CDR3 covers 13 residues. CDR1 LGHNA and CDR2 YSLEER come from the germline V gene. CDR3 nucleotide sequence: TGTGCCAGCAGCCAAGATCGGGGGGGGACCCAGTACTTC. Its protein product is CASSQDRGGTQYF.

The chain's CDR3 is CASSYSDRGSLSFYGYTF. The CDR3 nucleotides are TGTGCCAGCAGTTACTCCGACAGGGGGTCTCTCTCTTTCTATGGCTACACCTTC. This chain connects TRBV6-6 to TRBJ1-2; the match to TRBD1 covers 9 bases. CDR1 and CDR2 from the germline V gene are MNHNY and SVGAGI (reference sequence). After removal of 0 bases from V and 4 bases from J, the junction contained 12 bases not matched to a gene. The CDR3 runs 18 residues.

This chain links TRBV5-1 with TRBJ1-3, with a weak D call TRBD1 (6 bases). The ends were cut back, 3 bases at V and 2 bases at J, with 12 bases in the middle. Germline V gives CDR1 SGHRS, CDR2 YFSETQ. The CDR3 extends over 15 amino acids. The CDR3 region has the DNA TGCGCCAGCAGCTCGACAGGTCAAACTGGAAACACCATATATTTT. It translates to CASSSTGQTGNTIYF.

The chain has TRBV20-1 and TRBJ2-3; TRBD1 might be the D (5 bases). V lost 5 bases and J 0 bases, leaving 6 bases between the germline ends. Germline assignment: CDR1 DFQATT and CDR2 SNEGSKA (reference sequence). The CDR3 spans 12 residues. Here the CDR3 DNA reads TGCAGTGCTTGGGGCAGCACAGATACGCAGTATTTT. This codes for CSAWGSTDTQYF.

The genes are TRBV10-2 and TRBJ2-3, with D tentatively TRBD1 (6 bases). Germline loops: CDR1 WSHSY, CDR2 SAAADI. V was clipped by 3 bases and J by 13 bases, with 11 bases between them. The CDR3 is made up of 11 amino acids. The CDR3 protein is CASSERKGEYF. The CDR3 DNA reads TGCGCCAGCAGTGAAAGGAAGGGGGAGTATTTT.

This clonotype was counted only a few times. The V call is TRBV9, the J call TRBJ2-7; D possibly corresponds to TRBD2 (5 bases). Deletions cut 1 base from V and 1 base from J, with 12 bases between. The CDR3 extends over 15 amino acids. Germline lookup yields CDR1 SGDLS and CDR2 YYNGEE. The CDR3 DNA is TGTGCCAGCAGCGTACAAGTTGGACTTTCCTACGAGCAGTACTTC. Its protein is CASSVQVGLSYEQYF.

The gene calls are TRBV9 and TRBJ2-2; D gene uncertain. This CDR3 contains 12 residues. The germline V gene has CDR1 SGDLS and CDR2 YYNGEE. V lost 3 bases, J lost 11 bases, and 11 bases lay in between. This chain's CDR3 is CASSARPPELFF. The CDR3 DNA is TGTGCCAGCAGCGCCCGACCGCCAGAGCTGTTTTTT.

V is TRBV3-1 and J is TRBJ1-6; no definite D call. The CDR3 consists of 17 residues. Trimming pared 5 bases from V and 5 bases from J, leaving 19 bases between. The germline CDR1 and CDR2 sequences are LGHDT and YNNKEL (reference sequence). The CDR3 coding sequence is TGTGCCAGCAGCTCGGGCAGAATCCCTCTTAATAATTCACCCCTCCACTTT. This translates into CASSSGRIPLNNSPLHF.

The V and J genes are TRBV29-1 and TRBJ1-2, with TRBD1 identical over 7 bases. Germline V CDR1 and CDR2: SQVTM, ANQGSEA. The CDR3 has 13 residues. Losses at the gene ends were 7 bases for V and 6 bases for J; bases not matched to a gene: 11. For the CDR3, the DNA is TGCAGCGCCTCAGGGGGTTCCGGACATGGCTACACCTTC. It codes for CSASGGSGHGYTF.